What follows are 27 T cell receptor beta chains derived from one specimen sequenced in a study of blood T cells in healthy people across ages. Next came a second PCR, run for about 7 to 12 cycles, which used a sample-barcoded 5' primer along with a J-beta primer mix. TCRdb independently ran MiXCR on the 5' RACE reads; one entry per CDR3 protein. The sample carries about 760,000 distinct CDR3 sequences, more than 20% recorded once. The sample was also reused in another study, on T cells of mothers and their children.

The sample consisted of blood. All receptors derive from a boy between 5 and 17 years old in good health.

The chain combines TRBV20-1 with TRBJ2-3; weak D call: TRBD2 (6 bases). Germline V lookup: CDR1 DFQATT, CDR2 SNEGSKA (reference sequence). The CDR3 covers 17 residues. V gave up 1 base and J gave up 5 bases, with 22 bases separating them. The CDR3 region is CSARVPPKGLFGDTQYF. In DNA form, the CDR3 reads TGCAGTGCTAGAGTCCCACCCAAGGGACTCTTCGGAGATACGCAGTATTTT.

The V call is TRBV7-9, the J call TRBJ2-6; maybe TRBD1 (6 bases). The CDR3 consists of 16 residues. V lost 6 bases and J lost 2, with 14 bases in between. Germline CDR1 SEHNR, CDR2 FQNEAQ (reference sequence). CDR3 coding DNA: TGTGCCAGCAGTCTTACAGGGCCCCCTGGGGCCAACGTCCTGACTTTC. Residues: CASSLTGPPGANVLTF.

This rearrangement joins TRBV29-1 to TRBJ2-2; D uncertain. Trimming took off 7 bases at V and 6 bases at J, with 6 bases between the two ends. Per the germline V gene, CDR1 is SQVTM and CDR2 is ANQGSEA. The CDR3 is made up of 10 amino acids. The CDR3 loop reads CSALAGELFF. The DNA of the CDR3 is TGCAGCGCCTTGGCCGGGGAGCTGTTTTTT.

The CDR3 bases are TGTGCCAGCACCCTTTTGGGGACTAGCGGGAGTAGAGAGCTGTTTTTT. Its translation: CASTLLGTSGSRELFF. This chain connects TRBV28 to TRBJ2-2; TRBD2 aligns across 14 bases. The V segment lost 7 bases and the J segment 11 bases; nucleotides outside the gene matches: 12. The CDR3 covers 16 residues. CDR1 and CDR2 (germline): MDHEN, SYDVKM. Complete variable domain (other parts from reference TRBV28 and TRBJ2-2): DVKVTQSSRYLVKRTGEKVFLECVQDMDHENMFWYRQDPGLGLRLIYFSYDVKMKEKGDIPEGYSVSREKKERFSLILESASTNQTSMYLCASTLLGTSGSRELFFGEGSRLTVL.

CDR3 residues: CASSPLGGSGNTIYF. The CDR3, as DNA: TGTGCCAGCAGCCCCCTCGGGGGCTCTGGAAACACCATATATTTT. The chain combines TRBV3-1 with TRBJ1-3; D might be TRBD1 (5 bases). The CDR3 sequence is 15 residues long. From germline, CDR1 is LGHDT and CDR2 YNNKEL (reference sequence). Trimming took off 4 bases at V and 0 bases at J, with 10 bases between the two ends.

This clonotype has more than one count but fewer than ten. The chain combines TRBV18 with TRBJ2-7; TRBD1 agrees at 8 bases. This CDR3 region has 13 residues. The J segment lost 5 bases and the V segment lost 3 bases, leaving 3 bases of the junction unmatched. CDR1 and CDR2 from the germline V gene are KGHSH and LQKENI. CDR3 sequence: CASSPRGLHEQYF. CDR3 DNA sequence: TGTGCCAGCTCACCCAGGGGGCTCCACGAGCAGTACTTC.

This clonotype occurred once. This rearrangement joins TRBV12-3 or TRBV12-4 to TRBJ2-2; no reliable D call. Trimming took off 5 bases at V and 5 bases at J, with 12 bases between the two ends. The CDR3 extends over 14 amino acids. The CDR3 loop reads CASSPRERTGELFF. The CDR3 DNA reads as TGTGCCAGCAGTCCTCGAGAGAGAACCGGGGAGCTGTTTTTT.

This clonotype was seen more than once but under ten times. The chain joins TRBV10-2 to TRBJ2-1; a possible D gene is TRBD2 (6 bases). The CDR3 length is 14 residues. Deletions cut 8 bases from V and 4 bases from J, with 15 bases between. Germline V gene sequence: CDR1 WSHSY, CDR2 SAAADI. CDR3 sequence (DNA): TGCGCCAGCGGAGGACTAATAGGTTACAATGAGCAGTTCTTC. Its translation is CASGGLIGYNEQFF.

V gene TRBV3-1 combines with J gene TRBJ2-7, with TRBD1 matching 8 bases. The length of the CDR3 is 17 residues. Germline V gene data show CDR1 as LGHDT and CDR2 as YNNKEL (reference sequence). V lost 2 bases and J lost 4; bases outside the gene matches: 13. The chain's CDR3 is CASSQFLGQGVAYEQYF. The DNA for the CDR3 is TGTGCCAGCAGCCAATTTTTAGGACAGGGAGTGGCTTACGAGCAGTACTTC.

This chain links TRBV9 with TRBJ2-7; TRBD1 might be the D (6 bases). Germline values: CDR1 SGDLS, CDR2 YYNGEE. CDR3 size: 15 residues. Trimming left V 0 bases short and J 1 base short, with 11 bases between. Here the CDR3 DNA reads TGTGCCAGCAGCGTAGAGGGGACAAGTTCCTACGAGCAGTACTTC. Its protein is CASSVEGTSSYEQYF.

In its sample, this clonotype was seen a few times. The chain carries TRBV6-1 and TRBJ1-1; D might be TRBD1 (5 bases). CDR1 is MNHNS, CDR2 SASEGT, per germline. The V and J ends lost 9 bases and 6 bases respectively, with 11 bases between them. This CDR3 has 11 amino acids. The CDR3 loop is CASMGDAEAFF. In nucleotides, the CDR3 is TGTGCCAGTATGGGGGACGCTGAAGCTTTCTTT.

Here the CDR3 DNA reads TGTGCCAGCCGAGAAGGTTGGACGCAGTATTTT. This sequence encodes CASREGWTQYF. The gene calls are TRBV12-3 or TRBV12-4 and TRBJ2-3; D unresolved. The CDR3 is 11 residues long. V lost 8 bases and J lost 9, with 12 bases in between.

The CDR3 region is CAIKKPGQGNYEQYF. DNA of the CDR3: TGTGCCATCAAAAAGCCGGGACAGGGAAACTACGAGCAGTACTTC. The V gene is TRBV10-3, the J gene TRBJ2-7; 9 bases agree with TRBD1. The CDR3 contains 15 residues. CDR1 is ENHRY and CDR2 is SYGVKD in the germline V gene. The junction had 10 bases not matched to a gene; V was cut back by 7 bases and J by 3 bases.

This clonotype was seen once. This chain connects TRBV7-6 to TRBJ2-3, with D unclear. Per the germline V gene, CDR1 is SGHVS and CDR2 is FNYEAQ. Trimming shortened V by 0 bases and J by 2 bases, and 3 bases separated the two germline ends. The CDR3 length is 13 residues. CDR3 sequence (DNA): TGTGCCAGCAGCTTAGCCTTCACAGATACGCAGTATTTT. It specifies CASSLAFTDTQYF.

The V call is TRBV20-1, the J call TRBJ1-4; D not resolved. The CDR3 has 14 amino acids. Between the trimmed V and J ends, which lost 4 bases and 1 base, there was a span of 10 bases. In germline, CDR1 is DFQATT, CDR2 SNEGSKA (reference sequence). The CDR3 reads CSATGPETNEKLFF. As DNA, the CDR3 is TGCAGTGCTACCGGACCCGAAACTAATGAAAAACTGTTTTTT.

CDR3 sequence: CAAGWTPNNEQFF. For the CDR3, the DNA is TGTGCCGCGGGGTGGACCCCCAACAATGAGCAGTTCTTC. J is TRBJ2-1 and V is TRBV2, with D maybe TRBD2 (6 bases). Germline V gene sequence: CDR1 SNHLY, CDR2 FYNNEI. The CDR3 consists of 13 residues. Trimming removed 11 bases from V and 5 bases from J, with 16 bases in between.

In its sample, this clonotype was seen once. The gene calls are TRBV9 and TRBJ2-5; D may match TRBD1 or TRBD2 (5 bases each). Gene TRBJ2-7 matches the end of the DNA better, so the J call may be wrong. Germline lookup yields CDR1 SGDLS and CDR2 YYNGEE. This CDR3 spans 13 amino acids. The CDR3 region is CASSVVLGGEQYF. CDR3 sequence (DNA): TGTGCCAGCAGCGTGGTCCTTGGGGGCGAGCAGTACTTC.

This clonotype turned up a few times. V usage is TRBV11-1 and J usage is TRBJ2-1; unclear D gene. Germline CDR1 is SGHAT and CDR2 is FQDESV (reference sequence). V lost 2 bases to trimming and J lost 5 bases, with 4 bases between them. This CDR3 has 12 residues. In DNA form, the CDR3 reads TGTGCCAGCAGCTTAAACCACAATGAGCAGTTCTTC. Translating gives CASSLNHNEQFF.

In DNA form, the CDR3 reads TGTGCCAGCAGCCCCGGGGGCCAGAGGACAGATACGCAGTATTTT. It yields the protein CASSPGGQRTDTQYF. V and J are TRBV7-2 and TRBJ2-3; tentatively, D is TRBD1 or TRBD2 (6 bases each). The CDR3 totals 15 residues. The germline V and J ends were trimmed by 5 bases and 3 bases, with 15 bases remaining between them. Per the germline V gene, CDR1 is SGHTA and CDR2 is FQGNSA.

The V call is TRBV5-1, the J call TRBJ2-5; 10 bases map to TRBD1. The J call may not be correct, given that the DNA end is closer to TRBJ2-1. The CDR3 runs to 16 residues. Germline V gives CDR1 SGHRS, CDR2 YFSETQ. CDR3 in DNA: TGCGCCAGCAGCTTGGCCGGGACAGGGGCGGCCAATGAGCAGTTCTTC. It codes for CASSLAGTGAANEQFF.

The rearrangement joins TRBV24-1 to TRBJ2-1; a possible D gene is TRBD2 (6 bases). Germline CDR1 KGHDR, CDR2 SFDVKD. This CDR3 has 16 amino acids. V lost 3 bases and J 5 bases, leaving 16 bases between the germline ends. The CDR3 DNA reads TGTGCCACCAGTGATGCTGACAGCGGGCCCCACAATGAGCAGTTCTTC. It translates to CATSDADSGPHNEQFF.

The chain recombines TRBV10-3 with TRBJ2-5; D might be TRBD2 (7 bases). The germline V gene has CDR1 ENHRY and CDR2 SYGVKD. Trimming pared 4 bases from V and 3 bases from J, leaving 12 bases between. The CDR3 spans 14 residues. CDR3 bases: TGTGCCATCAGTGTGCGCGGGGGCGAAGAGACCCAGTACTTC. Translated, it gives CAISVRGGEETQYF.

V is TRBV4-1 and J is TRBJ2-3; 8 bases are a match to TRBD1. V dropped 1 base and J dropped 6; count of bases not matched to a gene: 6. CDR3 length: 15 amino acids. Germline CDR1 reads MGHRA; CDR2 reads YSYEKL. CDR3 bases: TGCGCCAGCAGCCAAGTTGACAGGGGTCGTGATACGCAGTATTTT. This codes for CASSQVDRGRDTQYF.

V usage is TRBV15 and J usage is TRBJ2-5; 8 bases are a match to TRBD1. CDR1 and CDR2 from the germline V gene are LNHNV and YYDKDF (reference sequence). Unmatched junction bases numbered 10, after V lost 5 bases and J lost 5 bases. The CDR3 consists of 15 residues. The CDR3 loop is CATSSRQGSGETQYF. CDR3 DNA sequence: TGTGCCACCAGCTCTCGACAGGGGTCGGGGGAGACCCAGTACTTC. The full variable domain, with the rest looked up from reference TRBV15 and TRBJ2-5, is DAMVIQNPRYQVTQFGKPVTLSCSQTLNHNVMYWYQQKSSQAPKLLFHYYDKDFNNEADTPDNFQSRRPNTSFCFLDIRSPGLGDTAMYLCATSSRQGSGETQYFGPGTRLLVL.

Only a few counts were recorded for this clonotype. The CDR3 region has the DNA TGTGCCAGCAGCCCCAGGGAGTTCTCAGATACGCAGTATTTT. It is translated as CASSPREFSDTQYF. V and J are TRBV7-2 and TRBJ2-3; D assignment may be TRBD1 or TRBD2 (5 bases each). The CDR3 length is 14 residues. Trimming pared 5 bases from V and 4 bases from J, leaving 13 bases between. Germline CDR1 SGHTA, CDR2 FQGNSA.

This chain uses TRBV20-1 with TRBJ1-5; D unclear. Trimming shortened V by 1 base and J by 3 bases, and 7 bases separated the two germline ends. CDR3 size: 13 residues. CDR1 and CDR2 from the germline V gene are DFQATT and SNEGSKA (reference sequence). The CDR3 sequence is CSARGALNQPQHF. As DNA, the CDR3 is TGCAGTGCTAGAGGGGCTCTCAATCAGCCCCAGCATTTT.

The chain has TRBV2 and TRBJ1-5; D is perhaps TRBD1 (6 bases). There are 13 residues in the CDR3. CDR1 and CDR2 (germline): SNHLY, FYNNEI. V lost 7 bases and J 7 bases, leaving 14 bases between the germline ends. CDR3 residues: CASTRDIGQPQHF. The CDR3 coding sequence is TGTGCCAGCACCCGGGACATAGGACAGCCCCAGCATTTT.